Below are 18 T cell receptor beta chains sequenced from a single sample in a study of T-cell reconstitution after alpha-beta-depleted transplantation in children. Library preparation (for TCRbeta) was performed with unique molecular identifiers. TCRdb recomputed calls from the PCR reads with MiXCR, one row per CDR3 protein. The table includes about 980,000 distinct CDR3 sequences, about 29% detected once. The material was PBMCs, mostly from graft donor cells, obtained 360 days after TCRalphabeta/CD19-depleted stem cell transplant. The receptors were sampled from a boy less than two years old who had a stem cell transplant for SCID, so the T cells may come from the graft donor.

V and J are TRBV12-3 or TRBV12-4 and TRBJ2-1; 7 positions match TRBD1. This CDR3 region has 15 residues. The junction had 6 bases not matched to a gene; V was cut back by 2 bases and J by 5 bases. The CDR3 sequence: CASSLIWDSHNEQFF. The CDR3 DNA sequence: TGTGCCAGCAGTTTAATTTGGGACAGCCACAATGAGCAGTTCTTC.

This clonotype was seen only a few times. This chain connects TRBV10-2 to TRBJ2-5, with no clear D. Per the germline V gene, CDR1 is WSHSY and CDR2 is SAAADI. The CDR3 length is 14 residues. Deletions cut 4 bases from V and 3 bases from J, with 12 bases between. The CDR3 loop reads CASSANAREETQYF. CDR3 DNA: TGCGCCAGCAGTGCTAACGCTAGGGAAGAGACCCAGTACTTC.

A few counts support this clonotype. The rearrangement uses TRBV12-3 or TRBV12-4 and TRBJ2-1; 14 bases agree with TRBD2. The V gene end was trimmed by 6 bases and the J gene end by 8 bases; junction bases not matched to a gene: 6. CDR3 length: 15 amino acids. The CDR3 coding sequence is TGTGCCAGCAGGCCAGGACTAGCGGGGGGTTATGAGCAGTTCTTC. Protein: CASRPGLAGGYEQFF.

This clonotype was observed at least ten times. This rearrangement joins TRBV4-1 to TRBJ2-3; 7 bases map to TRBD2. The CDR3 length is 15 residues. The germline CDR1 and CDR2 sequences are MGHRA and YSYEKL. The ends lost 4 bases at V and 2 bases at J; junction bases unmatched: 6. The chain's CDR3 is CASSPRAGLTDTQYF. The CDR3 DNA is TGCGCCAGCAGCCCGCGAGCGGGGCTCACAGATACGCAGTATTTT.

Many counts were recorded for this clonotype. The gene calls are TRBV20-1 and TRBJ1-1, with D tentatively TRBD1 (5 bases). CDR3 length: 13 residues. The germline V gene encodes CDR1 DFQATT and CDR2 SNEGSKA (reference sequence). V gave up 5 bases and J gave up 1 base, with 11 bases separating them. The CDR3 here is CSAGSQGNTEAFF. Written as DNA, the CDR3 is TGCAGTGCTGGGTCGCAGGGGAACACTGAAGCTTTCTTT.

This clonotype was counted a few times. This chain joins TRBV7-9 and TRBJ2-3; D gene unclear. Looked up from germline, CDR1 is SEHNR and CDR2 is FQNEAQ (reference sequence). The ends were cut back, 0 bases at V and 9 bases at J, with 10 bases in the middle. This CDR3 comprises 13 residues. The DNA for the CDR3 is TGTGCCAGCAGCTTAGCGTTACTGGAGACGCAGTATTTT. Translating gives CASSLALLETQYF.

This clonotype showed up just a few times. The rearrangement joins TRBV9 to TRBJ1-5; D gene uncertain. Per the germline V gene, CDR1 is SGDLS and CDR2 is YYNGEE. This CDR3 comprises 13 residues. Trimming removed 2 bases at V and 4 bases at J, with 7 bases between. The CDR3 loop reads CASSVLGNQPQHF. The CDR3 DNA sequence: TGTGCCAGCAGCGTTTTGGGGAATCAGCCCCAGCATTTT.

The genes are TRBV29-1 and TRBJ2-3, with a tentative D call TRBD2 (5 bases). In germline, CDR1 is SQVTM, CDR2 ANQGSEA. The CDR3 length is 11 residues. V lost 5 bases to trimming and J lost 7 bases, with 10 bases between them. CDR3 protein: CSVRGVNTQYF. The CDR3 DNA sequence: TGCAGCGTTCGGGGAGTAAATACGCAGTATTTT.

In its sample, this clonotype was seen a few times. The chain carries TRBV9 and TRBJ2-4; D tentatively fits TRBD1 or TRBD2 (5 bases each). The CDR3 has 14 residues. The V gene's germline CDR1 is SGDLS and CDR2 YYNGEE. The V and J ends lost 2 bases and 7 bases respectively, with 13 bases between them. CDR3 region: CASSVSPEGNIQYF. DNA of the CDR3: TGTGCCAGCAGCGTTTCGCCAGAGGGGAACATTCAGTACTTC.

This clonotype was seen only a few times. V gene TRBV12-3 or TRBV12-4 combines with J gene TRBJ1-1; the D is unclear. The CDR3 sequence is 12 residues long. V lost 5 bases and J 1 base, leaving 5 bases between the germline ends. The CDR3: CASSRENTEAFF. DNA of the CDR3: TGTGCCAGCAGTAGGGAGAACACTGAAGCTTTCTTT.

At least ten counts were recorded for this clonotype. The V gene is TRBV20-1, the J gene TRBJ2-3; 8 nucleotides match TRBD2. The CDR3 has 14 amino acids. Losses at the gene ends were 7 bases for V and 0 bases for J; bases not matched to a gene: 6. The germline V gene has CDR1 DFQATT and CDR2 SNEGSKA (reference sequence). Here the CDR3 reads CSVRSGTSTDTQYF. As DNA, the CDR3 is TGCAGTGTTCGTAGCGGGACCAGCACAGATACGCAGTATTTT.

This clonotype occurred a few times. The chain uses TRBV15 and TRBJ1-3; D ambiguous. Germline CDR1 LNHNV, CDR2 YYDKDF (reference sequence). CDR3 length equals 14 residues. V was trimmed by 0 bases and J by 4 bases, leaving 7 bases between them. Written as DNA, the CDR3 is TGTGCCACCAGCAGAGAAATCACCGGAAACACCATATATTTT. Its translation: CATSREITGNTIYF.

In this sample, this clonotype turned up a few times. The chain recombines TRBV5-1 with TRBJ2-3, with no clear D. Trimming removed 6 bases from V and 3 bases from J, with 14 bases in between. This CDR3 region has 14 residues. The germline gives CDR1 SGHRS, CDR2 YFSETQ. The CDR3: CASTLGVVTDTQYF. CDR3 in DNA: TGCGCCAGCACCCTTGGAGTTGTAACAGATACGCAGTATTTT.

There are a few counts of this clonotype. The gene calls are TRBV4-2 and TRBJ2-7, with D possibly being TRBD1 (6 bases). The germline CDR1 and CDR2 sequences are LGHNA and YNFKEQ. The CDR3 has 17 residues. V was pared by 0 bases and J by 3 bases, with 18 bases between. The CDR3 DNA reads TGTGCCAGCAGCCAAGAAACTAAGCCAGGGGTAGACTACGAGCAGTACTTC. Encoded protein: CASSQETKPGVDYEQYF.

The table lists this clonotype with a few counts. CDR3 in amino acids: CASSLGWPLQETQYF. CDR3 coding DNA: TGTGCCAGCAGCTTAGGCTGGCCGCTCCAAGAGACCCAGTACTTC. V usage is TRBV5-6 and J usage is TRBJ2-5; no clear D gene. The CDR3 totals 15 residues. The V end was cut by 2 bases, the J end by 1 base, with 12 bases between. The germline gives CDR1 SGHDT, CDR2 YYEEEE.

This rearrangement joins TRBV29-1 to TRBJ1-1, with 8 bases identical to TRBD1. With V trimmed by 7 bases and J by 8 bases, 6 bases remained unmatched. The CDR3 has 11 residues. Germline V lookup: CDR1 SQVTM, CDR2 ANQGSEA. The CDR3 here is CSATGAGEAFF. Here the CDR3 DNA reads TGCAGCGCGACAGGGGCCGGCGAAGCTTTCTTT. The full variable domain, completed using reference TRBV29-1 and TRBJ1-1, is SAVISQKPSRDICQRGTSLTIQCQVDSQVTMMFWYRQQPGQSLTLIATANQGSEATYESGFVIDKFPISRPNLTFSTLTVSNMSPEDSSIYLCSATGAGEAFFGQGTRLTVV.

There are a few counts of this clonotype. The rearrangement uses TRBV9 and TRBJ1-3, with D unresolved. The CDR3 is 14 amino acids. Trimming pared 3 bases from V and 5 bases from J, leaving 12 bases between. Germline V gene lookup returns CDR1 SGDLS and CDR2 YYNGEE. The CDR3 sequence: CASSESPHRNTIYF. CDR3 nucleotides: TGTGCCAGCAGCGAATCCCCCCACCGAAACACCATATATTTT.

This clonotype has only a few counts. CDR3 DNA sequence: TGTGCCAGCAGTGGTGCAACTAATGAAAAACTGTTTTTT. Its translation is CASSGATNEKLFF. V is TRBV12-3 or TRBV12-4 and J is TRBJ1-4; D is unresolved. This CDR3 has 13 amino acids. V lost 5 bases to trimming and J lost 0 bases, with 4 bases between them.